This T cell receptor (beta chain) emerged from a study of T-cell memory formation after mild COVID-19. The CDR3 sequence is 16 residues long. Deletions cut 2 bases from V and 8 bases from J, with 19 bases between. Germline V lookup: CDR1 SGHDN, CDR2 FVKESK. TCRdb processed the 5' RACE reads anew with MiXCR; each CDR3 protein has one entry. This sample has fewer than 200,000 distinct CDR3 sequences, with 13% found just once. The sequence was collected from a man between 18 and 29 years old who had mild COVID-19 (a few samples of this study predate the infection). Cell type and time point are not known. Sequencing input: PBMCs or a T cell subset sorted from them (not recorded which). V gene TRBV14 combines with J gene TRBJ2-1; tentative D call: TRBD1 (5 bases). Here the CDR3 reads CASSQRVGQGVHEQFF. For the CDR3, the DNA is TGTGCCAGCAGCCAACGAGTCGGACAAGGAGTGCATGAGCAGTTCTTC.